This T cell receptor beta chain stems from a study of identical twins. The CDR3 runs to 13 residues. From germline, CDR1 is LGHNT and CDR2 FRNRAP. TCRdb itself ran the 5' RACE reads through MiXCR, one entry per CDR3 protein. The sample has roughly 1.6 million distinct CDR3 sequences, about 32% seen once; the top ten hold about 0.27%. On this clonotype: The antigen remains unidentified. A junction end diverges from the germline sequence, so it may reflect a read error.

Study-level results: Abundant beta clonotypes from cord blood bore fewer insertions; memory repertoires lacked this pattern. Among out-of-frame alpha sequences shared by twins, low generation probability occurred in excess.

The receptor was isolated from a newborn girl in good health. What was sequenced was cord blood. The J gene is TRBJ2-7, the V gene TRBV12-5; D is ambiguous. CDR3 region: CVSGHPNPYEQYF. CDR3 coding DNA: TGTGTTAGTGGGCACCCGAACCCCTACGAGCAGTACTTC.